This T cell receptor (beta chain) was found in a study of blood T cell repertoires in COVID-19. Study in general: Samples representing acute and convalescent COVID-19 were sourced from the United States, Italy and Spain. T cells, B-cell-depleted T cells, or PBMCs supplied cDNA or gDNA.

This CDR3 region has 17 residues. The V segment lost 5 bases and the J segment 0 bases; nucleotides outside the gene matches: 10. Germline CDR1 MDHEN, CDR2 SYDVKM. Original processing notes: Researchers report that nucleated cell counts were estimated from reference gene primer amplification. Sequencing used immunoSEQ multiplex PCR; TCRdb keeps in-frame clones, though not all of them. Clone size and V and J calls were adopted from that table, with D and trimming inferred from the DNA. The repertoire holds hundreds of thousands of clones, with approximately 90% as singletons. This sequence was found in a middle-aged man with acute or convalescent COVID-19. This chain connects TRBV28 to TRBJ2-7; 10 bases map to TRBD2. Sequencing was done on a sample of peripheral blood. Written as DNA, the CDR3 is TGTGCCAGCAGTCCAATAGCGGGAGGCCCTAGCTCCTACGAGCAGTACTTC. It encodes CASSPIAGGPSSYEQYF.